This T cell receptor beta chain is drawn from a study of T-cell memory formation after mild COVID-19. The TCR alpha and TCR beta cDNA libraries, bearing sample barcodes and UMIs, were generated by 5'RACE using constant-segment primers. TCRdb fed the 5' RACE reads into MiXCR, producing one record per CDR3 protein. The sample yields under 600,000 distinct CDR3 sequences, less than 25% seen once. The trim removed 5 bases at V and 5 bases at J, leaving 17 bases unmatched. The germline CDR1 and CDR2 sequences are MNHEY and SMNVEV (reference sequence). This CDR3 is built from 17 residues. This clonotype has a handful of counts. Its antigen is still unknown. Whole-study findings and limits: Several responding clones turned up in pre-infection memory, indicating that cross-reactive memory may have taken part.

The chain uses TRBV27 and TRBJ1-2, with 7 bases aligning to TRBD1. This receptor was taken from an adult woman who had mild COVID-19 (a few samples of this study predate the infection). Cell type and time point are not known. The sample taken for sequencing was PBMCs or a T cell subset sorted from them (not recorded which). The CDR3 region is CASSPDSGQGGTYGYTF. The DNA of the CDR3 is TGTGCCAGCAGTCCAGACAGTGGGCAGGGGGGAACGTATGGCTACACCTTC.